This T cell receptor beta chain was sequenced during a study of T cell responses to AZD1222 COVID-19 vaccine (TCRdb year 2021). Broadly, across the study: TCR sequencing covered 230 to 250 trial participants: 207 given two doses of AZD1222 and around 25 given two doses of MenACWY control vaccine. Enrollment into the trials was organized by age into subgroups of 18-55, 56-69 and 70-plus years, and those subgroups contained roughly 150, 30 and 60 TCR-sequenced participants, respectively.

Taken with the paper, the label for time point translates to: about 28 days (+/-7) after the second vaccine dose. AZD1222 recipients with second doses at about 4 weeks or about 12 weeks were pooled, because spike-specific TCR depth and breadth did not differ between schedules. The vaccinee samples were drawn from two UK trials, COV001 and COV002, one of which was a single-blind randomized controlled phase 2/3 trial testing AZD1222 (ChAdOx1 nCoV-19) in healthy adults. Trial participant PBMC samples were collected at day 0 and day 28 after the second dose for TCRbeta chain sequencing. The CDR3 regions of human TCRbeta chains were subjected to immunosequencing. The authors' analysis ran thus. Repertoire TCRs were checked for matches against a reference library of SARS-CoV-2-specific TCRs that had been generated using the MIRA antigen-specificity platform. Breadth meant the fraction of unique TCRs that were SARS-CoV-2-associated, whereas depth meant the fraction of total T cells that were SARS-CoV-2-associated. Using the MIRA data, each spike-specific TCR was mapped to the spike region that the TCR reacts to and placed in a CD4 or CD8 class. Log10-transformed breadth and depth values were compared by one-way ANOVA with Sidak's multiple comparisons tests. What TCRdb holds here is the immuneACCESS table cut down to in-frame rearrangements. Part of the clones is not present; checked against another copy, under half of the missing clones reflect an unresolved V gene, and the others are unexplained. V, J and clone size are taken as reported in that table, and D and trimming were inferred from the DNA itself. This sample is represented by 120,000 or so clones; around 83% of them were singletons. Of the sample, approximately 26% falls within the top ten clones.

In the case of this clone: Its antigen is unknown. No qualities accompany the bases; no much larger clone lies one base away.

Looking up the germline V gene yields CDR1 SGHRS and CDR2 YFSETQ. The CDR3 sequence holds 14 residues, the cysteine and phenylalanine included. Only the CDR3 DNA stays, 42 bases, in frame from base 1. V and J are truncated by 3 bases and 4 bases respectively, leaving an intervening sequence of 14 bases. What the research found in general, with its limitations: The vaccine-associated CD4 TCRs covered the entire spike protein, and the dominant responses fell in regions 160-218 and 743-854. Epitopes outside the regions mutated in the B.1.351 and B.1.1.7 variants were reportedly recognized by nearly half of the unique spike-specific TCRs. Only six AZD1222 recipients were SARS-CoV-2 seropositive at baseline, limiting conclusions about previously exposed vaccinees. In the small 56-69-year group, the increase in depth fell short of significance, most likely because of low power. Because no samples from the day 14 peak response were available, repertoires could be characterized only after the peak T cell response. After two AZD1222 doses, both the breadth and the depth of spike-specific TCRs were significantly higher than at day 0 and than in MenACWY recipients. Participants were mostly white British and included more females than males, and it was suggested by the authors that clonal diversity may have been underestimated.

The TCR comes from an adult who received the AZD1222 COVID-19 vaccine. Sequenced material: peripheral blood, taken 28 days after the second AZD1222 dose. The chain is made from TRBV5-1 and TRBJ2-7, with a weak D call of TRBD1 (7 bases match). In nucleotides, the sequence is TGCGCCAGCAGCTGGGGGGACAGCCTGTACGAGCAGTACTTC. It codes for CASSWGDSLYEQYF.